The 21 T cell receptor beta chains presented below share a single source sample, sequenced in a study of T-cell reconstitution after alpha-beta-depleted transplantation in children. Molecular barcoding with unique molecular identifiers was used for the TCRbeta library. TCRdb fed the PCR reads into MiXCR, producing one record per CDR3 protein. The table records 500,000 or so distinct CDR3 sequences, around a third of them present only once. Specimen: PBMCs from the stem cell graft donor, collected from the stem cell graft. Every receptor here comes from a human donor who donated a stem cell graft to a child with aplastic anemia.

This clonotype was counted between two and nine times. The V and J genes are TRBV6-5 and TRBJ2-7, with D tentatively TRBD2 (6 bases). The CDR3 is 15 residues long. Germline lookup yields CDR1 MNHEY and CDR2 SVGAGI. The V end lost 4 bases, the J end lost 6 bases, and 19 bases lay between the germline ends. The CDR3 coding sequence is TGTGCCAGCAGTTTCCTGTTTGGCGGGATTCCCGAGCAGTACTTC. Amino acid sequence: CASSFLFGGIPEQYF.

This clonotype was detected a few times. The gene calls are TRBV12-3 or TRBV12-4 and TRBJ1-4; TRBD1 matches at 8 bases. CDR3 length equals 14 residues. J gave up 6 bases and V 4 bases, and 4 bases lay outside the gene matches. The CDR3 DNA reads TGTGCCAGCAGTTCCGGGACAGGTTATGAAAAACTGTTTTTT. Translating gives CASSSGTGYEKLFF.

This clonotype was counted between two and nine times. The genes are TRBV7-9 and TRBJ2-1; D possibly corresponds to TRBD2 (5 bases). Between the trimmed V and J ends, which lost 8 bases and 10 bases, there was a span of 24 bases. Germline V gives CDR1 SEHNR, CDR2 FQNEAQ (reference sequence). There are 15 residues in the CDR3. DNA of the CDR3: TGTGCCAGCCCTTACCCGGGAACTAACAATGACGAGCAGTTCTTC. It codes for CASPYPGTNNDEQFF.

This clonotype was observed a few times. The rearrangement joins TRBV27 to TRBJ2-7; 11 bases agree with TRBD2. V trimming: 6 bases; J trimming: 3 bases; junction bases outside the gene matches: 10. This CDR3 is 16 amino acids long. Germline V gives CDR1 MNHEY, CDR2 SMNVEV (reference sequence). The CDR3 coding sequence is TGTGCCAGCAGGAGCGCCGGGACTAGCGGAATCTACGAGCAGTACTTC. It codes for CASRSAGTSGIYEQYF.

The V call is TRBV20-1, the J call TRBJ2-7; 9 nucleotides align to TRBD1. Germline V CDR1 and CDR2: DFQATT, SNEGSKA (reference sequence). V shed 0 bases, J shed 7 bases, and the junction held 13 bases outside the gene matches. CDR3 length: 16 amino acids. In DNA, the CDR3 is TGCAGTGCTAGAGATCTCCCGGGACAGGGCGTGATGGAGCAGTACTTC. Translation: CSARDLPGQGVMEQYF.

The gene calls are TRBV7-6 and TRBJ2-1, with a possible D match to TRBD2 (6 bases). Trimming left V 6 bases short and J 10 bases short, with 22 bases between. The CDR3 consists of 15 residues. Germline loops: CDR1 SGHVS, CDR2 FNYEAQ. The CDR3 bases are TGTGCCAGCAGTTCAACCGGGACTCCGTACGGGGAGCAGTTCTTC. Protein product: CASSSTGTPYGEQFF.

This clonotype has just a few counts. The DNA of the CDR3 is TGTGCCAGCAGGAAAACTAGCGGGAGTTTTAATGAGCAGTTCTTC. Translating gives CASRKTSGSFNEQFF. The V and J genes are TRBV28 and TRBJ2-1; 11 bases map to TRBD2. V trimming: 6 bases; J trimming: 7 bases; junction bases outside the gene matches: 8. CDR3 length: 15 amino acids. Germline V CDR1 and CDR2: MDHEN, SYDVKM.

This rearrangement joins TRBV6-2 or TRBV6-3 to TRBJ2-7, with 9 bases identical to TRBD2. Looked up from germline, CDR1 is MNHEY and CDR2 is SVGEGT. The CDR3 covers 15 residues. The junction had 6 bases not matched to a gene; V was cut back by 6 bases and J by 0 bases. The CDR3 sequence: CASRGAGGGSYEQYV. The CDR3 nucleotides read TGTGCCAGCAGGGGAGCGGGAGGAGGCTCCTACGAGCAGTACGTC.

The chain links TRBV13 to TRBJ2-1; 13 bases match TRBD2. This CDR3 region has 18 residues. V lost 3 bases, J lost 0 bases, and 5 bases stayed unmatched. Germline CDR1 is PRHDT and CDR2 is FYEKMQ (reference sequence). DNA for the CDR3: TGTGCCAGCAGCTTGGGACTAGCGGGGCCACTCTCCTACAATGAGCAGTTCTTC. It encodes CASSLGLAGPLSYNEQFF.

Concerning this clonotype: An end of the junction does not agree with germline; a read error may underlie this. V is TRBV10-1 and J is TRBJ2-2; TRBD1 aligns across 10 bases. Per the germline V gene, CDR1 is WNHNN and CDR2 is SYGVQD (reference sequence). The CDR3 sequence is 21 residues long. The CDR3 coding sequence is TGCGCCAGCAGTGAGTCAGTAGGGACAGGGGACTACCGAACGAACGCCGGGGAGCTGTTTTTT. Translated: CASSESVGTGDYRTNAGELFF.

The chain carries TRBV6-2 or TRBV6-3 and TRBJ1-1; D gene unclear. Germline V CDR1 and CDR2: MNHEY, SVGEGT. The CDR3 runs 13 residues. The V end lost 2 bases, the J end lost 4 bases, and 8 bases lay between the germline ends. CDR3 in amino acids: CASSYKAFTEAFF. In nucleotides, the CDR3 is TGTGCCAGCAGTTACAAGGCGTTCACTGAAGCTTTCTTT.

V usage is TRBV30 and J usage is TRBJ2-7; 10 bases are a match to TRBD1. J lost 2 bases, V lost 4 bases, and 5 bases had no gene match. This CDR3 has 14 amino acids. Looked up from germline, CDR1 is GTSNPN and CDR2 is SVGIG (reference sequence). The CDR3 nucleotides are TGTGCCTGGAACTCCGGGACAGGGGCCTACGAGCAGTACTTC. Translation gives CAWNSGTGAYEQYF.

This clonotype was recorded a few times. The chain is built from TRBV7-9 and TRBJ2-3, with TRBD2 matching over 7 bases. There are 17 residues in the CDR3. Germline trimming cut 5 bases from V and 3 bases from J; bases unmatched to any gene: 14. Germline V gene sequence: CDR1 SEHNR, CDR2 FQNEAQ (reference sequence). Here the CDR3 DNA reads TGTGCCAGCAGCAAATCCCTAGATGGCGGGAGAACAGATACGCAGTATTTT. Residues: CASSKSLDGGRTDTQYF.

The CDR3 DNA is TGTGCCAGCTCAACCCAGAGGGATCAGCCCCAGCATTTT. It codes for CASSTQRDQPQHF. The chain links TRBV18 to TRBJ1-5, with no clear D. Between the trimmed V and J ends, which lost 5 bases and 5 bases, there was a span of 10 bases. Germline V gives CDR1 KGHSH, CDR2 LQKENI. This CDR3 has 13 residues.

This chain links TRBV11-2 with TRBJ2-7, with a possible D match to TRBD2 (5 bases). Trimming took 0 bases from V and 0 from J, leaving 12 bases between them. The CDR3 is made up of 16 amino acids. Germline CDR1 reads SGHAT; CDR2 reads FQNNGV. The DNA of the CDR3 is TGTGCCAGCAGCTTAGATAAGGCGGGTATCTCCTACGAGCAGTACTTC. Its translation: CASSLDKAGISYEQYF. Filled out from reference TRBV11-2 and TRBJ2-7, the complete variable domain reads EAGVAQSPRYKIIEKRQSVAFWCNPISGHATLYWYQQILGQGPKLLIQFQNNGVVDDSQLPKDRFSAERLKGVDSTLKIQPAKLEDSAVYLCASSLDKAGISYEQYFGPGTRLTVT.

This clonotype was seen a handful of times. The chain couples TRBV7-6 to TRBJ1-1, with unresolved D. This CDR3 is built from 14 residues. The germline V gene has CDR1 SGHVS and CDR2 FNYEAQ. Trimming shortened V by 3 bases and J by 4 bases, and 12 bases separated the two germline ends. CDR3 nucleotide sequence: TGTGCCAGCAGCTTCCAGGACTGGGGCACTGAAGCTTTCTTT. This translates into CASSFQDWGTEAFF.

On this clonotype itself: A read error may account for a junction end that differs from germline. J is TRBJ2-6 and V is TRBV9; no reliable D call. Germline CDR1 and CDR2: SGDLS and YYNGEE. CDR3 length: 19 residues. CDR3 in DNA: TGTGCCAGCAGCGTAGGGACCTACACCCGTGCAACTGGGGTCAACGTCCTGACTTTC. The encoded protein is CASSVGTYTRATGVNVLTF.

V is TRBV18 and J is TRBJ1-6; 7 bases line up with TRBD1. In germline, CDR1 is KGHSH, CDR2 LQKENI. The CDR3 is 20 amino acids. V lost 5 bases and J lost 7; bases outside the gene matches: 23. The CDR3, as DNA: TGTGCCAGCTCAGCCTATAAATGGGACAGTGGGGACTTTGCCAATTCACCCCTCCACTTT. It encodes CASSAYKWDSGDFANSPLHF.

The V gene is TRBV28, the J gene TRBJ2-7, with D unclear. Germline values: CDR1 MDHEN, CDR2 SYDVKM. Trimming took off 2 bases at V and 2 bases at J, with 7 bases between the two ends. The CDR3 extends over 13 amino acids. CDR3 region: CASSLTQPYEQYF. As DNA, the CDR3 is TGTGCCAGCAGTTTAACACAACCCTACGAGCAGTACTTC. The complete variable domain, with remaining parts taken from reference TRBV28 and TRBJ2-7, reads DVKVTQSSRYLVKRTGEKVFLECVQDMDHENMFWYRQDPGLGLRLIYFSYDVKMKEKGDIPEGYSVSREKKERFSLILESASTNQTSMYLCASSLTQPYEQYFGPGTRLTVT.

This chain uses TRBV29-1 with TRBJ2-3; the D gene is possibly TRBD2 (5 bases). The CDR3 contains 12 residues. V was cut by 7 bases and J by 5 bases, with 13 bases left in between. Per germline, CDR1 SQVTM and CDR2 ANQGSEA. The CDR3 region has the DNA TGCAGCGGATCGCTAGCAAGAGATACGCAGTATTTT. This encodes CSGSLARDTQYF.

The genes are TRBV29-1 and TRBJ1-1; D gene unclear. The germline gives CDR1 SQVTM, CDR2 ANQGSEA. This CDR3 is 12 amino acids long. Deletions cut 5 bases from V and 1 base from J, with 8 bases between. The CDR3 protein is CSVWQANTEAFF. The CDR3 nucleotides are TGCAGCGTTTGGCAGGCGAACACTGAAGCTTTCTTT.